The TCR beta chain under discussion was sequenced for a study of blood T cell repertoires in COVID-19. Looking at the study overall: PBMCs, B-cell-depleted T cells, or T cells provided the cDNA or gDNA that made up the material.

As originally analysed: Amplification from reference gene primers served as the basis for estimated nucleated cell counts. Only in-frame clones appear in the TCRdb table, and some are missing; sequencing was by immunoSEQ multiplex PCR. V, J and clone size are taken as reported in that table, and D and trimming were inferred from the DNA itself. The sample yields 300,000 to 450,000 clones, around 92% seen once. Germline CDR1 and CDR2: SEHNR and FQNEAQ (reference sequence). The length of the CDR3 is 18 residues. With V trimmed by 0 bases and J by 5 bases, 13 bases remained unmatched. Those enrolled in Seattle joined during active infection and were followed longitudinally afterward.

The sample consisted of peripheral blood. This receptor was obtained from a woman in her twenties or thirties with COVID-19, enrolled during active disease. The chain has TRBV7-9 and TRBJ1-2, with 9 bases matching TRBD1. CDR3 in DNA: TGTGCCAGCAGCTTAGCCACAGGGGGCAAAACCCGGCGATATGGCTACACCTTC. Translating it yields CASSLATGGKTRRYGYTF.